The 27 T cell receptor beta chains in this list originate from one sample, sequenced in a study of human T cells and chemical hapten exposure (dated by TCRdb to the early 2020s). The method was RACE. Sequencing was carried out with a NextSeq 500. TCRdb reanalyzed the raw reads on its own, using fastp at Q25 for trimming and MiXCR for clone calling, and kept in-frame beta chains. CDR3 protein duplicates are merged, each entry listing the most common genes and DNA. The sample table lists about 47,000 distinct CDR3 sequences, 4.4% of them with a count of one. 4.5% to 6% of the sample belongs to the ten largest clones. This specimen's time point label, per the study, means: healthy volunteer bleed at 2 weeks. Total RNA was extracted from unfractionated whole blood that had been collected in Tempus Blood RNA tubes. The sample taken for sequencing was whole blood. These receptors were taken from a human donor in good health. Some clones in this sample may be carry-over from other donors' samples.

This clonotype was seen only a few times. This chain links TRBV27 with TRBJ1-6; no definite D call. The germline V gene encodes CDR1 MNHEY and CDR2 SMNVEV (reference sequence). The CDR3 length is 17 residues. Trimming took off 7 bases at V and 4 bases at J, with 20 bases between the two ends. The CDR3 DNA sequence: TGTGCCAGCACGGGGAAACAACTTGGGGTATATAATTCACCCCTCCACTTT. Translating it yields CASTGKQLGVYNSPLHF.

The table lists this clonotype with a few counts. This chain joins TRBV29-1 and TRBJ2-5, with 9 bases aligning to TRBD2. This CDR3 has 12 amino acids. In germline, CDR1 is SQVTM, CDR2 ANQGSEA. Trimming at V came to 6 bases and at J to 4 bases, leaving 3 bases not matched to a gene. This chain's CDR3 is CSVRAGGETQYF. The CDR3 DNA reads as TGCAGCGTACGAGCGGGAGGAGAGACCCAGTACTTC.

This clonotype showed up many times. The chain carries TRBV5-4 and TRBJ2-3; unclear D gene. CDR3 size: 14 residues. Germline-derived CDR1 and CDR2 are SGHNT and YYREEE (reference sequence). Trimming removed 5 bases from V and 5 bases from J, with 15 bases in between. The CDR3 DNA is TGTGCCAGCAGTCCTAAACTCGTTTTAGATACGCAGTATTTT. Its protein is CASSPKLVLDTQYF.

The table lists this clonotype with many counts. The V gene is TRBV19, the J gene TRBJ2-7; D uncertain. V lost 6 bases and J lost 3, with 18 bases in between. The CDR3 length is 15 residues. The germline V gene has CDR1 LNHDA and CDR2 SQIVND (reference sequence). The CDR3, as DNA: TGTGCCAGTAGCCCGGACGGACCTGGGAACTACGAGCAGTACTTC. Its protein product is CASSPDGPGNYEQYF.

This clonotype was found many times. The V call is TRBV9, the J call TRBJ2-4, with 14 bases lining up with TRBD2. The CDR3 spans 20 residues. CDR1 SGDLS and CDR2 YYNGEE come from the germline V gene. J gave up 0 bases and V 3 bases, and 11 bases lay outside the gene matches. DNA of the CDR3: TGTGCCAGCAGCGGCGGGACTAGCGGGAGCAAATCCATAGCCAAAAACATTCAGTACTTC. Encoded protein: CASSGGTSGSKSIAKNIQYF.

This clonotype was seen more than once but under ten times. The CDR3 protein is CASRGPPGEKLFF. The DNA for the CDR3 is TGTGCCAGCAGGGGACCGCCCGGGGAAAAACTGTTTTTT. The chain employs TRBV12-3 or TRBV12-4 and TRBJ1-4; maybe TRBD1 (5 bases). The CDR3 length is 13 residues. V gave up 6 bases and J gave up 8 bases, with 13 bases separating them.

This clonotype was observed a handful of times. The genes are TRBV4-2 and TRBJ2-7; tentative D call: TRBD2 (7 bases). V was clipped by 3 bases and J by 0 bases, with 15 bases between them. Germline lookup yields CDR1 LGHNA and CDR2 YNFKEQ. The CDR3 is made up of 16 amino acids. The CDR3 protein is CASSHPAAGASYEQYF. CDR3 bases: TGTGCCAGCAGCCACCCAGCGGCGGGGGCCTCCTACGAGCAGTACTTC.

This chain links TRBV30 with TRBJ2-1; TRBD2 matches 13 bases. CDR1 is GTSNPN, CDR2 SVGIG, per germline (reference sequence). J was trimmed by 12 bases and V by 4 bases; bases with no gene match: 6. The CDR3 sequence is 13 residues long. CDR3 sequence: CAWTQGLAGRQFF. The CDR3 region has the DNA TGTGCCTGGACACAGGGACTAGCGGGAAGGCAGTTCTTC.

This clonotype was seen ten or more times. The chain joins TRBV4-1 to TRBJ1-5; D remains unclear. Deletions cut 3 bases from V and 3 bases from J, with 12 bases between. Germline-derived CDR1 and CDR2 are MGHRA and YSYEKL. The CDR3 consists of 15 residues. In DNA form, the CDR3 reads TGCGCCAGCAGCCAGGCGCCCGGAACCAATCAGCCCCAGCATTTT. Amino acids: CASSQAPGTNQPQHF.

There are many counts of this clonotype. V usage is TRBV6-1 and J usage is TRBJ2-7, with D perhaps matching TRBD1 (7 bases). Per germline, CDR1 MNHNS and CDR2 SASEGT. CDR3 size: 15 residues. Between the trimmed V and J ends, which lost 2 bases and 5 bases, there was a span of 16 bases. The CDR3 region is CASSETGRGVHEQYF. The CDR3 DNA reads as TGTGCCAGCAGTGAAACCGGCAGGGGGGTTCACGAGCAGTACTTC.

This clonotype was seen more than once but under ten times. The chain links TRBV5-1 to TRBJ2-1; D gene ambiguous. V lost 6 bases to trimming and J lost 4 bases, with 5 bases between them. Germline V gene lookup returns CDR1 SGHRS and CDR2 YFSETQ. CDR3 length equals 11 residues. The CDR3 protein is CASKEYNEQFF. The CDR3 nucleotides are TGCGCCAGCAAGGAATACAATGAGCAGTTCTTC.

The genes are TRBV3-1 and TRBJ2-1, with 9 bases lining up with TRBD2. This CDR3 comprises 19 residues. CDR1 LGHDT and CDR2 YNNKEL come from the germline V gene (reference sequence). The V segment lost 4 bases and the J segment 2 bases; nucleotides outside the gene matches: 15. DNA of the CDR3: TGTGCCAGCAGCCTTTTGGGAGTAGCGGGAGATCTCGCCTACAATGAGCAGTTCTTC. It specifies CASSLLGVAGDLAYNEQFF.

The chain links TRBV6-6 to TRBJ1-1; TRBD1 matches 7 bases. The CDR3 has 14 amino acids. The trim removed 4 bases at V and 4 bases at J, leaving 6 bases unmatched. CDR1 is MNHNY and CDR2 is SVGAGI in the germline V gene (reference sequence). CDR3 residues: CASSFRGVGTEAFF. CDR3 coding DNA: TGTGCCAGCAGTTTCAGGGGGGTGGGCACTGAAGCTTTCTTT.

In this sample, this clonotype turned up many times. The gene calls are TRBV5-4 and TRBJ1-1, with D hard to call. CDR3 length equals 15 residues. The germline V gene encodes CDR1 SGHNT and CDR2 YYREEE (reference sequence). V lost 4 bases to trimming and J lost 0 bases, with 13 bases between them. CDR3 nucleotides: TGTGCCAGCAGCCCTGACGGATTAATGAACACTGAAGCTTTCTTT. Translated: CASSPDGLMNTEAFF.

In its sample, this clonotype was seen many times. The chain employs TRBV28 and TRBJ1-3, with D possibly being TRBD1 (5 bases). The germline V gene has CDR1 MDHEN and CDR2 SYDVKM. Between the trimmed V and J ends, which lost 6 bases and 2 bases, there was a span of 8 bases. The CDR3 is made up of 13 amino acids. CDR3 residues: CASRPTAGNTIYF. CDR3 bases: TGTGCCAGCAGACCGACAGCTGGAAACACCATATATTTT.

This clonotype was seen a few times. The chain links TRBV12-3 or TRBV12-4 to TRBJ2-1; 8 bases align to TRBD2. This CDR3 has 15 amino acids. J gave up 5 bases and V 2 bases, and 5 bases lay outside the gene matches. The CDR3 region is CASSLPGLVHNEQFF. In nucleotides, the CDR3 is TGTGCCAGCAGTTTACCGGGACTAGTACACAATGAGCAGTTCTTC.

CDR3 DNA: TGCAGCGCAGAGGTAACTAAACAGTTCTTC. Translation gives CSAEVTKQFF. The V gene is TRBV29-1, the J gene TRBJ2-1; D gene ambiguous. The CDR3 extends over 10 amino acids. CDR1 is SQVTM, CDR2 ANQGSEA, per germline. Trimming removed 7 bases at V and 13 bases at J, with 14 bases between.

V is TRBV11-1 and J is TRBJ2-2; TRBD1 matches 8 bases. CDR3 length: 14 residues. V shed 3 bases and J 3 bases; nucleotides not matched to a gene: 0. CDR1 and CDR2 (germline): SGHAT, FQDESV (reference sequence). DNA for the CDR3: TGTGCCAGCAGCTTCAGGGGGCACACCGGGGAGCTGTTTTTT. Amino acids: CASSFRGHTGELFF.

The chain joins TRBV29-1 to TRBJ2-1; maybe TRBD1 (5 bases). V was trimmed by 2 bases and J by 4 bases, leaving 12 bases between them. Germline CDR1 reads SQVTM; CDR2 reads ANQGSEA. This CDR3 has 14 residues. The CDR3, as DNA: TGCAGCGTTGAAAGTCAGGGAAGTTACAATGAGCAGTTCTTC. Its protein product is CSVESQGSYNEQFF.

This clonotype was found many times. The CDR3 region has the DNA TGTGCCAGCAGCTCGGTAGGAACCGGGGAGCTGTTTTTT. Encoded protein: CASSSVGTGELFF. This sequence joins TRBV7-3 and TRBJ2-2; no clear D gene. This CDR3 comprises 13 residues. Trimming stripped 4 bases from V and 5 bases from J, with 8 bases between. Germline CDR1 SGHTA, CDR2 FQGTGA.

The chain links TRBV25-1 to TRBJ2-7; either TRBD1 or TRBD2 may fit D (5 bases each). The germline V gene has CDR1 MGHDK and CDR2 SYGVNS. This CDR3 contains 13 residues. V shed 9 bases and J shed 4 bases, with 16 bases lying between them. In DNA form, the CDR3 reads TGTGCCAGTCGCCGGGACCGATCTTACGAGCAGTACTTC. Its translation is CASRRDRSYEQYF.

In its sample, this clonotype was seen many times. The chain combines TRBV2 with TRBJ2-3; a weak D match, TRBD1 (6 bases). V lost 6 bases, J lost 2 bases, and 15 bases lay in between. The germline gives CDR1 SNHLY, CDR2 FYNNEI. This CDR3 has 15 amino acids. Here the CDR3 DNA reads TGTGCCAGCAGGGTTTCAGGGGCCCACACAGATACGCAGTATTTT. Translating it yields CASRVSGAHTDTQYF.

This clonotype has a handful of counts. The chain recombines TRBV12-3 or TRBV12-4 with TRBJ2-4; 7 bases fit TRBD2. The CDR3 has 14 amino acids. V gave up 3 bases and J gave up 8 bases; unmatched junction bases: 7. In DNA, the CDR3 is TGTGCCAGCAGTTTGGGGCGGGAGCTGCACATTCAGTACTTC. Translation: CASSLGRELHIQYF.

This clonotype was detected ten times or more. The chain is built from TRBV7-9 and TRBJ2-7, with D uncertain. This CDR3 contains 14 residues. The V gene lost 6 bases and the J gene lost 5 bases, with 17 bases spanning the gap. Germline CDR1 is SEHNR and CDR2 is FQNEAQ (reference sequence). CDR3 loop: CASSKLDRLHEQYF. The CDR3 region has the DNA TGTGCCAGCAGTAAACTGGACCGTCTGCACGAGCAGTACTTC.

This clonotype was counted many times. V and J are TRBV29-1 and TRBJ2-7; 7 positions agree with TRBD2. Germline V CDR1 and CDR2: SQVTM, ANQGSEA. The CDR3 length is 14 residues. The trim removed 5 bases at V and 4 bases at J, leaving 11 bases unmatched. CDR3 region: CSVLAEGLRYEQYF. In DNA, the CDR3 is TGCAGCGTTCTAGCGGAGGGGCTGCGGTACGAGCAGTACTTC.

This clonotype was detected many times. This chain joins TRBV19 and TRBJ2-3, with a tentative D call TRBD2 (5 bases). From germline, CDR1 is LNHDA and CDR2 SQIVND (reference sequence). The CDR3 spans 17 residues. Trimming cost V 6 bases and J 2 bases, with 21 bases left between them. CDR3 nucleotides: TGTGCCAGTAGCCCAAGGCGGATGGGGAGTTCCACAGATACGCAGTATTTT. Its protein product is CASSPRRMGSSTDTQYF. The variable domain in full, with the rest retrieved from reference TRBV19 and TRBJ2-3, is DGGITQSPKYLFRKEGQNVTLSCEQNLNHDAMYWYRQDPGQGLRLIYYSQIVNDFQKGDIAEGYSVSREKKESFPLTVTSAQKNPTAFYLCASSPRRMGSSTDTQYFGPGTRLTVL.

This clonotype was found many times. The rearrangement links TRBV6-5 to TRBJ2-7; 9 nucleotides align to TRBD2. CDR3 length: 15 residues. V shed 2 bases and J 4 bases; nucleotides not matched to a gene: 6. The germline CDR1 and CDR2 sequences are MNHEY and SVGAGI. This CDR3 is CASSYLSGRKYEQYF. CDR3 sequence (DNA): TGTGCCAGCAGTTACCTGAGCGGGAGGAAGTACGAGCAGTACTTC.